The T cell receptor beta chain described here comes from a study of blood T cells in healthy people across ages. As to this clonotype: This may arise from a read error, as a much more abundant clone is one base away.

V dropped 6 bases and J dropped 11 bases, with 17 bases sitting between them. CDR3 length: 12 amino acids. Germline assignment: CDR1 DFQATT and CDR2 SNEGSKA (reference sequence). Next came a second PCR, run for roughly 6 to 11 cycles, which used a sample-barcoded 5' primer along with a J-beta primer mix. MiXCR, applied by TCRdb to the 5' RACE reads, yields one record per CDR3 protein. This sample has 800,000 to 900,000 distinct CDR3 sequences, with 62% found just once. This chain uses TRBV20-1 with TRBJ2-1; D not certain. The sample taken for sequencing was blood. The TCR originated in a man under 40 in good health. In DNA, the CDR3 is TGCAGTGCCCGAGTCCTTTCGGATAAGCAGTTCTTC. Protein: CSARVLSDKQFF.